These 32 T cell receptor beta chains came from one sample sequenced in a study of CD8 T cells in Susac syndrome. RNA amounts of roughly 0.45 to 1 ug underwent reverse transcription with random hexamers. TCRdb reanalysed the immunoSEQ multiplex PCR reads using MiXCR and keeps one entry per CDR3 protein. The sample shows over 100,000 distinct CDR3 sequences, about 95% of them seen only once. Sequenced input: CD4+ T cells from PBMCs. These receptors originate from a human donor in good health.

The chain recombines TRBV19 with TRBJ2-2; maybe TRBD2 (5 bases). In germline, CDR1 is LNHDA, CDR2 SQIVND (reference sequence). There are 15 residues in the CDR3. The ends were cut back, 5 bases at V and 3 bases at J, with 13 bases in the middle. The DNA of the CDR3 is TGTGCCAGTAGTCCCGGGATTTTTCACACCGGGGAGCTGTTTTTT. This gives the protein CASSPGIFHTGELFF. The full variable domain, its missing parts supplied by reference TRBV19 and TRBJ2-2, is DGGITQSPKYLFRKEGQNVTLSCEQNLNHDAMYWYRQDPGQGLRLIYYSQIVNDFQKGDIAEGYSVSREKKESFPLTVTSAQKNPTAFYLCASSPGIFHTGELFFGEGSRLTVL.

The rearrangement links TRBV6-2 or TRBV6-3 to TRBJ2-7; the D gene is possibly TRBD2 (5 bases). The CDR3 loop spans 15 amino acids. Per the germline V gene, CDR1 is MNHEY and CDR2 is SVGEGT. V lost 7 bases, J lost 3 bases, and 19 bases lay in between. The CDR3 coding sequence is TGTGCCAGCACTAAAAGCGGAAACCCCCTCTACGAGCAGTACTTC. Translation gives CASTKSGNPLYEQYF.

This clonotype has a handful of counts. This chain uses TRBV20-1 with TRBJ2-2, with TRBD2 matching 10 bases. The CDR3 totals 14 residues. Germline CDR1 is DFQATT and CDR2 is SNEGSKA (reference sequence). V was clipped by 5 bases and J by 1 base; unmatched bases: 1. The CDR3 DNA sequence: TGCAGTGCTCGGACTAGCGGGAACACCGGGGAGCTGTTTTTT. Protein: CSARTSGNTGELFF.

The gene calls are TRBV9 and TRBJ2-5; the D is unclear. The germline V gene encodes CDR1 SGDLS and CDR2 YYNGEE. V was clipped by 0 bases and J by 5 bases, with 8 bases between them. This CDR3 comprises 13 residues. In DNA form, the CDR3 reads TGTGCCAGCAGCGTAGGACTCAGGGAGACCCAGTACTTC. This encodes CASSVGLRETQYF. The full variable domain, completed using reference TRBV9 and TRBJ2-5, is DSGVTQTPKHLITATGQRVTLRCSPRSGDLSVYWYQQSLDQGLQFLIQYYNGEERAKGNILERFSAQQFPDLHSELNLSSLELGDSALYFCASSVGLRETQYFGPGTRLLVL.

This clonotype was seen a single time. The chain employs TRBV12-3 or TRBV12-4 and TRBJ2-7, with 7 bases aligning to TRBD1. The CDR3 extends over 11 amino acids. The trim removed 6 bases at V and 7 bases at J, leaving 3 bases unmatched. This CDR3 reads CASSQDREQYF. In DNA form, the CDR3 reads TGTGCCAGCAGCCAGGACAGGGAGCAGTACTTC.

The chain joins TRBV19 to TRBJ2-7; 8 bases map to TRBD1. The V gene's germline CDR1 is LNHDA and CDR2 SQIVND (reference sequence). J lost 4 bases, V lost 6 bases, and 11 bases had no gene match. The CDR3 sequence is 15 residues long. The DNA for the CDR3 is TGTGCCAGTAGGTCTAGAGGACAGGGTTTATACGAGCAGTACTTC. Protein: CASRSRGQGLYEQYF.

The rearrangement joins TRBV4-3 to TRBJ2-3, with 12 nucleotides matching TRBD2. Germline trimming cut 4 bases from V and 2 bases from J; bases unmatched to any gene: 1. There are 15 residues in the CDR3. Looked up from germline, CDR1 is LGHNA and CDR2 is YSLEER. DNA of the CDR3: TGCGCCAGCAGCCGGACTAGCGGGATCACAGATACGCAGTATTTT. It specifies CASSRTSGITDTQYF.

The chain uses TRBV4-1 and TRBJ2-4; D is perhaps TRBD2 (5 bases). Trimming took 2 bases from V and 1 from J, leaving 15 bases between them. The CDR3 sequence is 17 residues long. Germline V gene data show CDR1 as MGHRA and CDR2 as YSYEKL. The CDR3 here is CASSQPTTPSAKNIQYF. CDR3 DNA: TGCGCCAGCAGCCAACCGACTACTCCGTCCGCCAAAAACATTCAGTACTTC.

The V and J genes are TRBV11-2 and TRBJ1-1; D is ambiguous. Trimming cost V 6 bases and J 8 bases, with 10 bases left between them. This CDR3 region has 11 residues. From germline, CDR1 is SGHAT and CDR2 FQNNGV. The CDR3 sequence is CASSILKEAFF. For the CDR3, the DNA is TGTGCCAGCAGTATCTTGAAGGAAGCTTTCTTT.

This rearrangement joins TRBV3-1 to TRBJ1-6; 9 nucleotides align to TRBD1. This CDR3 has 14 residues. V shed 2 bases, J shed 10 bases, and the junction held 3 bases outside the gene matches. Germline V gene data show CDR1 as LGHDT and CDR2 as YNNKEL (reference sequence). The CDR3: CASSQRDRDSPLHF. The CDR3 DNA follows: TGTGCCAGCAGCCAAAGGGACAGGGACTCACCCCTCCACTTT. The full variable domain, rest sourced from reference TRBV3-1 and TRBJ1-6, is DTAVSQTPKYLVTQMGNDKSIKCEQNLGHDTMYWYKQDSKKFLKIMFSYNNKELIINETVPNRFSPKSPDKAHLNLHINSLELGDSAVYFCASSQRDRDSPLHFGNGTRLTVT.

This rearrangement joins TRBV4-2 to TRBJ2-3; D is uncertain. Deletions cut 1 base from V and 0 bases from J, with 5 bases between. This CDR3 region has 14 residues. Germline lookup yields CDR1 LGHNA and CDR2 YNFKEQ. The CDR3 DNA reads TGTGCCAGCAGCCAAGCGGCTAGCACAGATACGCAGTATTTT. Translated: CASSQAASTDTQYF.

The chain joins TRBV2 to TRBJ2-1; D is uncertain. The CDR3 spans 11 residues. The V gene lost 7 bases and the J gene lost 6 bases, with 7 bases spanning the gap. CDR1 SNHLY and CDR2 FYNNEI come from the germline V gene. This CDR3 reads CASTILNEQFF. The CDR3 DNA reads TGTGCCAGCACCATCCTCAATGAGCAGTTCTTC.

This clonotype appeared a few times. The chain recombines TRBV3-1 with TRBJ2-7; TRBD1 agrees at 7 bases. This CDR3 is 13 amino acids long. The germline V gene encodes CDR1 LGHDT and CDR2 YNNKEL (reference sequence). Germline trimming cut 4 bases from V and 3 bases from J; bases unmatched to any gene: 3. The chain's CDR3 is CASSPGQNYEQYF. The CDR3 region has the DNA TGTGCCAGCAGCCCGGGACAGAACTACGAGCAGTACTTC.

The chain employs TRBV3-1 and TRBJ2-2; 11 nucleotides match TRBD2. The ends lost 2 bases at V and 5 bases at J; junction bases unmatched: 1. The CDR3 runs to 15 residues. Germline V gene sequence: CDR1 LGHDT, CDR2 YNNKEL (reference sequence). CDR3 region: CASSQRLAGTGELFF. The CDR3 coding sequence is TGTGCCAGCAGCCAACGACTAGCGGGAACCGGGGAGCTGTTTTTT.

This chain links TRBV29-1 with TRBJ2-7, with D possibly matching TRBD1 (6 bases). V lost 6 bases, J lost 2 bases, and 14 bases lay in between. CDR1 SQVTM and CDR2 ANQGSEA come from the germline V gene. CDR3 length: 13 residues. CDR3 sequence reads: CSVYTGNPYEQYF. The CDR3 DNA reads as TGCAGCGTATATACAGGGAACCCCTACGAGCAGTACTTC.

The chain employs TRBV20-1 and TRBJ2-1; 16 bases are shared with TRBD2. J was trimmed by 8 bases and V by 5 bases; bases with no gene match: 12. This CDR3 spans 17 amino acids. Germline values: CDR1 DFQATT, CDR2 SNEGSKA (reference sequence). As DNA, the CDR3 is TGCAGTGCTTCTTCCGGGACTAGCGGGAGGGCCGGTTATGAGCAGTTCTTC. Encoded protein: CSASSGTSGRAGYEQFF.

CDR3 coding DNA: TGTGCCAGCAGCTTACAGAGCGGGAGCGAGCAGTTCTTC. Its translation: CASSLQSGSEQFF. The gene calls are TRBV7-3 and TRBJ2-1; 8 bases map to TRBD2. Losses at the gene ends were 2 bases for V and 10 bases for J; bases not matched to a gene: 4. The CDR3 consists of 13 residues. Germline V gives CDR1 SGHTA, CDR2 FQGTGA.

The rearrangement joins TRBV20-1 to TRBJ2-1; 12 nucleotides line up with TRBD2. The CDR3 sequence is 14 residues long. V dropped 2 bases and J dropped 8; count of bases not matched to a gene: 4. In germline, CDR1 is DFQATT, CDR2 SNEGSKA (reference sequence). The CDR3 is CSARLAGGPYEQFF. The CDR3 DNA reads as TGCAGTGCTAGACTAGCGGGGGGGCCGTATGAGCAGTTCTTC.

The V and J genes are TRBV20-1 and TRBJ2-3, with D perhaps matching TRBD2 (6 bases). Looked up from germline, CDR1 is DFQATT and CDR2 is SNEGSKA (reference sequence). Trimming removed 3 bases at V and 1 base at J, with 14 bases between. This CDR3 region has 15 residues. CDR3 protein: CSASPLGGGTDTQYF. As DNA, the CDR3 is TGCAGTGCTAGTCCCCTCGGGGGAGGCACAGATACGCAGTATTTT.

V usage is TRBV5-4 and J usage is TRBJ2-7; 8 bases are shared with TRBD1. V shed 4 bases and J 0 bases; nucleotides not matched to a gene: 3. The germline gives CDR1 SGHNT, CDR2 YYREEE (reference sequence). This CDR3 region has 14 residues. The CDR3 DNA reads as TGTGCCAGCAGCCCGACAGGGGCCTCCTACGAGCAGTACTTC. It is translated as CASSPTGASYEQYF. Full variable domain (remainder filled in from reference TRBV5-4 and TRBJ2-7): ETGVTQSPTHLIKTRGQQVTLRCSSQSGHNTVSWYQQALGQGPQFIFQYYREEENGRGNFPPRFSGLQFPNYSSELNVNALELDDSALYLCASSPTGASYEQYFGPGTRLTVT.

The rearrangement uses TRBV5-8 and TRBJ2-5; D tentatively fits TRBD1 or TRBD2 (5 bases each). V was trimmed by 4 bases and J by 5 bases, leaving 21 bases between them. The CDR3 totals 16 residues. CDR1 is SGHTS, CDR2 YDEGEE, per germline. This chain's CDR3 is CASSGRPGRGTETQYF. The CDR3 DNA reads as TGTGCCAGCAGCGGGCGCCCGGGACGAGGGACGGAGACCCAGTACTTC.

The CDR3 region has the DNA TGTGCCAGCAGCCCTGGGGGACAGGGGGGAAACACCATATATTTT. Encoded protein: CASSPGGQGGNTIYF. The chain uses TRBV13 and TRBJ1-3; 10 positions agree with TRBD1. Per the germline V gene, CDR1 is PRHDT and CDR2 is FYEKMQ (reference sequence). The CDR3 runs 15 residues. V was pared by 5 bases and J by 4 bases, with 5 bases of the junction left unmatched.

The V and J genes are TRBV15 and TRBJ1-5; D possibly corresponds to TRBD1 (5 bases). The CDR3 has 15 residues. CDR1 LNHNV and CDR2 YYDKDF come from the germline V gene (reference sequence). V dropped 4 bases and J dropped 6 bases, with 16 bases sitting between them. CDR3 residues: CATSIGLSGTQPQHF. CDR3 in DNA: TGTGCCACCAGCATCGGGTTAAGCGGGACTCAGCCCCAGCATTTT.

The chain employs TRBV4-3 and TRBJ2-7, with 8 bases that match TRBD1. This CDR3 contains 16 residues. V trimming: 4 bases; J trimming: 2 bases; junction bases outside the gene matches: 10. Germline V gives CDR1 LGHNA, CDR2 YSLEER. The CDR3 region has the DNA TGCGCCAGCAGCCTCTCCCCCGGACAGGGCACCTACGAGCAGTACTTC. This encodes CASSLSPGQGTYEQYF.

V and J are TRBV20-1 and TRBJ2-2; 9 positions agree with TRBD1. Unmatched junction bases numbered 3, after V lost 6 bases and J lost 1 base. The CDR3 is 14 amino acids. The germline CDR1 and CDR2 sequences are DFQATT and SNEGSKA (reference sequence). The CDR3 protein is CSAPGQGNTGELFF. CDR3 nucleotides: TGCAGTGCCCCGGGACAGGGGAACACCGGGGAGCTGTTTTTT.

The V call is TRBV28, the J call TRBJ2-5; unclear D gene. The germline V and J ends were trimmed by 3 bases and 5 bases, with 7 bases remaining between them. CDR1 is MDHEN and CDR2 is SYDVKM in the germline V gene. The CDR3 runs to 12 residues. CDR3 amino acids: CASSLRPETQYF. CDR3 nucleotides: TGTGCCAGCAGTTTGAGACCCGAGACCCAGTACTTC.

The chain joins TRBV3-1 to TRBJ2-3; no clear D. The CDR3 runs 13 residues. Germline lookup yields CDR1 LGHDT and CDR2 YNNKEL (reference sequence). V was clipped by 3 bases and J by 4 bases, with 8 bases between them. The chain's CDR3 is CASSQSGADTQYF. The CDR3 DNA reads as TGTGCCAGCAGCCAGAGTGGAGCAGATACGCAGTATTTT.

This sequence joins TRBV27 and TRBJ2-2; 8 nucleotides align to TRBD1. CDR1 and CDR2 from the germline V gene are MNHEY and SMNVEV (reference sequence). Losses at the gene ends were 5 bases for V and 5 bases for J; bases not matched to a gene: 13. The CDR3 has 17 residues. Here the CDR3 DNA reads TGTGCCAGCAGTCGAGGGACAGGCTACGTTGAAACCGGGGAGCTGTTTTTT. Its protein product is CASSRGTGYVETGELFF.

The chain links TRBV6-5 to TRBJ2-5, with D possibly being TRBD1 or TRBD2 (6 bases each). The V and J ends lost 10 bases and 2 bases respectively, with 17 bases between them. Germline lookup yields CDR1 MNHEY and CDR2 SVGAGI. The CDR3 is 14 residues long. The CDR3 sequence: CATARDIGQETQYF. DNA for the CDR3: TGTGCCACCGCGCGGGACATCGGTCAAGAGACCCAGTACTTC.

This chain uses TRBV29-1 with TRBJ2-5; perhaps TRBD1 as D (5 bases). Germline V gene data show CDR1 as SQVTM and CDR2 as ANQGSEA. The V and J ends lost 8 bases and 4 bases respectively, with 17 bases between them. This CDR3 has 13 amino acids. CDR3 in amino acids: CSSSQGRGETQYF. DNA of the CDR3: TGCAGCTCAAGCCAGGGAAGGGGAGAGACCCAGTACTTC.

CDR3 residues: CATSRDRKGRNYNGYTF. The CDR3 DNA sequence: TGTGCCACCAGCAGAGATCGTAAAGGACGGAACTATAATGGCTACACCTTC. This chain uses TRBV15 with TRBJ1-2, with D unresolved. The germline CDR1 and CDR2 sequences are LNHNV and YYDKDF (reference sequence). The CDR3 covers 17 residues. Trimming took 0 bases from V and 6 from J, leaving 20 bases between them.

This CDR3 is CASSLTGGEETQYF. CDR3 coding DNA: TGTGCCAGCAGTTTGACAGGGGGCGAAGAGACCCAGTACTTC. The chain has TRBV6-5 and TRBJ2-5; the match to TRBD1 covers 10 bases. Looked up from germline, CDR1 is MNHEY and CDR2 is SVGAGI. The ends lost 4 bases at V and 3 bases at J; junction bases unmatched: 2. CDR3 length equals 14 residues.